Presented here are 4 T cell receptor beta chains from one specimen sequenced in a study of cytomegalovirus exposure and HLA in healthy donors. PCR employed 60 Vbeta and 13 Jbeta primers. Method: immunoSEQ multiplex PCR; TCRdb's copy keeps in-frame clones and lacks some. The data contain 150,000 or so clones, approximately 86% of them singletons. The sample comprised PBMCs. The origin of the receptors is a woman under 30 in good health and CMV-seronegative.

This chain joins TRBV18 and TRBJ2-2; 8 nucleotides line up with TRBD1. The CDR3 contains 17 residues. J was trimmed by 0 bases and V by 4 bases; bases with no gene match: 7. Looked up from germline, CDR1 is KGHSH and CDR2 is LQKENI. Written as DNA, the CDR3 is TGTGCCAGCTCACGGCCAGGACAGGGTCCGAACACCGGGGAGCTGTTTTTT. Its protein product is CASSRPGQGPNTGELFF.

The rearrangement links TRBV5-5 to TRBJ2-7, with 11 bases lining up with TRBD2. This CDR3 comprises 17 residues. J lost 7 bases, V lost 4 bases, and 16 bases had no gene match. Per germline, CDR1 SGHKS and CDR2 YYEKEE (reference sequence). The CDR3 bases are TGTGCCAGCAGCCACGCCGGGGCCCTAGCGGGAGGAAGGGAGCAGTACTTC. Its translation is CASSHAGALAGGREQYF.

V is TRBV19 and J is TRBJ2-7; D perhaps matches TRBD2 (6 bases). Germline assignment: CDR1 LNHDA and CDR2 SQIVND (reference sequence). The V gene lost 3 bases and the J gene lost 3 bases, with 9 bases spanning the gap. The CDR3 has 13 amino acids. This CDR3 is CASSMEGIYEQYF. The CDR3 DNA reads TGTGCCAGTAGTATGGAGGGAATCTACGAGCAGTACTTC.

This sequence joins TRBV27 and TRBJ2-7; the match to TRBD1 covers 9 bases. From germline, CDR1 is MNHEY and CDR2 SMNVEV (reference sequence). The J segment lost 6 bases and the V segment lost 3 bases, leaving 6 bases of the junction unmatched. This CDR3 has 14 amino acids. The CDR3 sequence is CASSLGQGDTEQYF. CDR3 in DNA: TGTGCCAGCAGTTTGGGACAGGGAGACACCGAGCAGTACTTC.